Included here is one T cell receptor (beta chain) sequence, with context. Trimming pared 7 bases from V and 2 bases from J, leaving 11 bases between. The CDR3 totals 14 residues. CDR1 is LNHDA and CDR2 is SQIVND in the germline V gene (reference sequence). The sample originates from a study of blood T cell repertoires in COVID-19. Looking at the study overall: Both acute and convalescent COVID-19 samples were obtained from the United States, Italy and Spain.

The table came from immunoSEQ multiplex PCR; TCRdb's copy has only in-frame clones and leaves some out. In the table there are about 72,000 clones, approximately 90% of which are singletons. The sequenced material came from peripheral blood. The rearrangement uses TRBV19 and TRBJ2-2, with D maybe TRBD2 (6 bases). The sequence came from an older woman with active COVID-19. The CDR3 protein is CASKWGVNTGELFF. The CDR3 region has the DNA TGTGCCAGTAAATGGGGGGTAAACACCGGGGAGCTGTTTTTT.